This T cell receptor (beta chain) was recovered during a study of cytomegalovirus exposure and HLA in healthy donors. On this clone: Its specificity is not known.

The PCR used 60 Vbeta and 13 Jbeta primers. Libraries were prepared by immunoSEQ multiplex PCR; TCRdb keeps only in-frame clonotypes and omits some of them. Counted here are approximately 160,000 clones, 77% occurring once; the ten biggest clones make up about 1.5%. Study outcomes and limitations: Later analysis placed DRB1 highest and HLA-C lowest in TCR association rates, which differed by HLA locus. The presence/absence work took it that sequencing depth was about the same across donors. Analyzed later, most CMV-associated TCR beta chains appeared HLA-restricted. What was likely a sequencing artifact was a cluster of highly shared sequence variants.

The clonotype originates from a woman aged 30 to 39 in good health and CMV-seropositive. Material: PBMCs.

The DNA for the CDR3 is TGTGCCAGCAGCCACAGGGGGCTACACACCGGGGAGCTGTTTTTT. Its translation: CASSHRGLHTGELFF. This rearrangement joins TRBV7-9 to TRBJ2-2; 9 nucleotides line up with TRBD1. V shed 5 bases and J 3 bases; nucleotides not matched to a gene: 4. This CDR3 spans 15 amino acids. The germline gives CDR1 SEHNR, CDR2 FQNEAQ (reference sequence). Drawing the rest from reference TRBV7-9 and TRBJ2-2, the complete variable domain is DTGVSQNPRHKITKRGQNVTFRCDPISEHNRLYWYRQTLGQGPEFLTYFQNEAQLEKSRLLSDRFSAERPKGSFSTLEIQRTEQGDSAMYLCASSHRGLHTGELFFGEGSRLTVL.